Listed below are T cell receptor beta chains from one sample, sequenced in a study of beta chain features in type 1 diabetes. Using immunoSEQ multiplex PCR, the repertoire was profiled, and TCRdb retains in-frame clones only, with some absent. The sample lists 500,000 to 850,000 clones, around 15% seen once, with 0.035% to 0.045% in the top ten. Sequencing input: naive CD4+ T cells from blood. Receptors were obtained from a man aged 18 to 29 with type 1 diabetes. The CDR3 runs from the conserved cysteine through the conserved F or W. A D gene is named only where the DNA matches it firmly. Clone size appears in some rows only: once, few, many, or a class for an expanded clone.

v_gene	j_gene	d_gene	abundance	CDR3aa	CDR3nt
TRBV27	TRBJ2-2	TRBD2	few	CASSYETSDPGELFF	TGTGCCAGCAGTTACGAGACTAGCGACCCCGGGGAGCTGTTTTTT
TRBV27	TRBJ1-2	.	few	CASIGVYGYTF	TGTGCCAGCATAGGGGTCTATGGCTACACCTTC
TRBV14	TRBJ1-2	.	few	CASSPSQGYHGYTF	TGTGCCAGCAGCCCGAGCCAAGGGTACCATGGCTACACCTTC
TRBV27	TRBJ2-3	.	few	CASSPRTDTQYF	TGTGCCAGCAGTCCACGCACAGATACGCAGTATTTT
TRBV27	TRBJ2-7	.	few	CASSLEGSKQYF	TGTGCCAGCAGTTTAGAGGGTTCTAAGCAGTACTTC
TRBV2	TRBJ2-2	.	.	CASSEIREVVTGELFF	TGTGCCAGCAGTGAGATCAGGGAGGTGGTCACCGGGGAGCTGTTTTTT
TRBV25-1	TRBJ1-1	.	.	CASSLPGYSTEAFF	TGTGCCAGCAGTCTTCCAGGGTATAGCACTGAAGCTTTCTTT
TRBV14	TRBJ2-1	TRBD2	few	CASSLGTSQFF	TGTGCCAGCAGCCTCGGGACTAGCCAGTTCTTC
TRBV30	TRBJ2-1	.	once	CAWTSGPREYNEQFF	TGTGCCTGGACCTCGGGGCCCCGGGAGTACAATGAGCAGTTCTTC
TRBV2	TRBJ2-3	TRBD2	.	CASGGLAGISTDTQYF	TGTGCCAGCGGGGGACTAGCGGGGATTAGCACAGATACGCAGTATTTT
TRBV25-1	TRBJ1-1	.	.	CASSARDTEAFF	TGTGCCAGCAGCGCGAGGGACACTGAAGCTTTCTTT
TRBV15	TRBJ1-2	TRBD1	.	CATSRGGQGTYGYTF	TGTGCCACCAGCAGAGGGGGACAGGGAACTTATGGCTACACCTTC
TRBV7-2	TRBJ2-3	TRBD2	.	CASSLGSTSGRTDTQYF	TGTGCCAGCAGCTTAGGTAGTACTAGCGGCCGCACAGATACGCAGTATTTT
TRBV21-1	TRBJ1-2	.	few	CASSKAGREGCYGYTF	TGTGCCAGCAGCAAAGCAGGACGGGAGGGGTGCTATGGCTACACCTTC
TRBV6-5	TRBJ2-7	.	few	CASSPRESGEQYF	TGTGCCAGCAGTCCACGGGAGTCCGGGGAGCAGTACTTC
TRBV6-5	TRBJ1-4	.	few	CASTGRGNEKLFF	TGTGCCAGCACGGGGAGGGGTAATGAAAAACTGTTTTTT
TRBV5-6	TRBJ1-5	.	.	CASSAGYQPQHF	TGTGCCAGCAGCGCAGGCTATCAGCCCCAGCATTTT
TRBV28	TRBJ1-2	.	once	CASRSPGAVDGYTF	TGTGCCAGCCGTTCACCGGGGGCTGTGGATGGCTACACCTTC
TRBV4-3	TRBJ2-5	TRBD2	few	CASSQDTGLGGETQYF	TGCGCCAGCAGCCAAGATACAGGACTAGGAGGGGAGACCCAGTACTTC
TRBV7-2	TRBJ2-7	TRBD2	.	CASSLLAGGTYEQYF	TGTGCCAGCAGCTTACTAGCGGGGGGCACCTACGAGCAGTACTTC
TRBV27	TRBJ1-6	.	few	CASTGRDNSPLHF	TGTGCCAGCACGGGCAGGGATAATTCACCCCTCCACTTT
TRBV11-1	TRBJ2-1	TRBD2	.	CASSLARGLAAYNEQFF	TGTGCCAGCAGCTTAGCGCGCGGACTAGCGGCCTACAATGAGCAGTTCTTC
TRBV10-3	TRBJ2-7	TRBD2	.	CAISQILAGAADEQYF	TGTGCCATCAGCCAGATACTAGCGGGAGCGGCCGACGAGCAGTACTTC
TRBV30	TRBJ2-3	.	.	CAWSRGPKSTDTQYF	TGTGCCTGGAGCCGGGGACCGAAAAGCACAGATACGCAGTATTTT
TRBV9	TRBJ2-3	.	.	CASSVVGVADTQYF	TGTGCCAGCAGCGTAGTTGGGGTTGCAGATACGCAGTATTTT
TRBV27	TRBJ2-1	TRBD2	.	CASSPRTSGTYNEQFF	TGTGCCAGCAGTCCGCGGACTAGCGGGACGTACAATGAGCAGTTCTTC
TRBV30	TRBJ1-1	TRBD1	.	CAWSHRGITEAFF	TGTGCCTGGAGCCACAGGGGGATCACTGAAGCTTTCTTT
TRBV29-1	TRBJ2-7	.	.	CSVSGGGEQYF	TGCAGCGTCTCAGGGGGAGGTGAGCAGTACTTC
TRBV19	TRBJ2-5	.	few	CASSIGPRQETQYF	TGTGCCAGTAGTATAGGCCCCAGGCAGGAGACCCAGTACTTC
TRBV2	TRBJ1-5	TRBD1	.	CASSEQLPGQLNQPQHF	TGTGCCAGCAGTGAGCAACTTCCGGGACAGCTAAATCAGCCCCAGCATTTT
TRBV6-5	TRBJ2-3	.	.	CATRHGPEKDTQYF	TGTGCCACCCGGCACGGCCCTGAGAAAGATACGCAGTATTTT
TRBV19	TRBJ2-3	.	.	CASSMTEAPGDTQYF	TGTGCCAGTAGTATGACGGAGGCCCCGGGAGATACGCAGTATTTT
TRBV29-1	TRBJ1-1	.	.	CSVELDRNTEAFF	TGCAGCGTTGAATTAGATCGGAACACTGAAGCTTTCTTT
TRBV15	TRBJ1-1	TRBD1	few	CATSPDRGRTEAFF	TGTGCCACCAGCCCCGACAGGGGCCGCACTGAAGCTTTCTTT
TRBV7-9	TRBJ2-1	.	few	CASSPRGSPYNEQFF	TGTGCCAGCAGCCCGAGGGGTAGTCCCTACAATGAGCAGTTCTTC
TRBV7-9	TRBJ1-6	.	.	CASSLVPSPLHF	TGTGCCAGCAGCTTAGTACCTTCACCCCTCCACTTT
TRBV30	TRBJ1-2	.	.	CAWSSQSGTMSAGYTF	TGTGCCTGGAGTTCTCAATCAGGGACAATGAGTGCTGGCTACACCTTC
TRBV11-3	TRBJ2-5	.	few	CASSFSVGETQYF	TGTGCCAGCAGCTTTTCGGTGGGAGAGACCCAGTACTTC
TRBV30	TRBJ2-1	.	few	CAWKGGESSYNEQFF	TGTGCCTGGAAGGGCGGGGAAAGCTCCTACAATGAGCAGTTCTTC
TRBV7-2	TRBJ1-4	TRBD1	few	CASSFQQGAYEKLFF	TGTGCCAGCAGCTTCCAACAGGGGGCCTATGAAAAACTGTTTTTT
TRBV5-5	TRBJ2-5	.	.	CASSLEQGTETQYF	TGTGCCAGCAGCTTGGAGCAGGGAACGGAGACCCAGTACTTC
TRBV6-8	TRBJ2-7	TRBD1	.	CARTGSYEQYF	TGTGCCAGGACAGGGTCCTACGAGCAGTACTTC
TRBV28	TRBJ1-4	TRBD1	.	CASRRWQTGGDNEKLFF	TGTGCCAGCAGGCGATGGCAAACAGGGGGAGATAATGAAAAACTGTTTTTT
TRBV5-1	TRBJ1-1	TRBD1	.	CASSSQGIDTEAFF	TGCGCCAGCAGCTCACAGGGGATAGACACTGAAGCTTTCTTT
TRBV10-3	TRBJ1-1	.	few	CAIAVAAQGDTEAFF	TGTGCCATCGCTGTGGCGGCCCAGGGAGATACGGAAGCTTTCTTT
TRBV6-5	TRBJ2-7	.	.	CASSAPVGNEQYF	TGTGCCAGCAGCGCCCCAGTTGGGAACGAGCAGTACTTC
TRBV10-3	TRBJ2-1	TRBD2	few	CAIKGSGADNEQFF	TGTGCCATCAAGGGTAGCGGGGCCGACAATGAGCAGTTCTTC
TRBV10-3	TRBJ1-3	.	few	CAISGEVLSGNTIYF	TGTGCCATCAGTGGGGAGGTTCTCTCTGGAAACACCATATATTTT
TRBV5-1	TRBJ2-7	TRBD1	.	CASSARQGSALGEQYF	TGCGCCAGCAGCGCCCGACAGGGTTCGGCGTTAGGGGAGCAGTACTTC
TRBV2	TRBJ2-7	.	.	CASRGDGYEQYF	TGTGCCAGCAGAGGGGACGGGTACGAGCAGTACTTC
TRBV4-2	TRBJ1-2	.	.	CASSQAAGGGDYGYTF	TGTGCCAGCAGCCAAGCGGCGGGGGGAGGGGACTATGGCTACACCTTC
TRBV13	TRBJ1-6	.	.	CASSRNRASEDLHF	TGTGCCAGCAGCCGTAACAGGGCGAGTGAGGACCTCCACTTT
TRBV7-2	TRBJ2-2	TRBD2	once	CASSRELAGIGELFF	TGTGCCAGCAGCCGAGAACTAGCGGGGATCGGGGAGCTGTTTTTT